The rows below give T cell receptor beta chains drawn from one sample of a study of T cell responses to AZD1222 COVID-19 vaccine. Method: immunoSEQ multiplex PCR; TCRdb's copy keeps in-frame clones and lacks some. The sample records 150,000 or so clones, just over 90% being singletons. The specimen comprised peripheral blood, sampled on day 0 of AZD1222 vaccination. Every receptor here comes from an adult in good health. Each CDR3 is given with its conserved first and last residue. A D gene is named only where the DNA matches it firmly. Size is omitted from some rows. Given values are once, few, many or a class for expanded clones.

j_gene: TRBJ2-3
v_gene: TRBV9
abundance: NA
len: 14
d_gene: TRBD2
CDR3nt: TGTGCCAGCGCCCTGGCGGGGGGGACAGATACGCAGTATTTT
CDR3aa: CASALAGGTDTQYF

j_gene: TRBJ2-7
v_gene: TRBV5-4
abundance: NA
len: 14
d_gene: NA
CDR3nt: TGTGCCAGCAGCGACAGAACAGACTCCTACGAGCAGTACTTC
CDR3aa: CASSDRTDSYEQYF

j_gene: TRBJ2-7
v_gene: TRBV29-1
abundance: NA
len: 11
d_gene: NA
CDR3nt: TGCAGCGTGCGAACCTCCTACGAGCAGTACTTC
CDR3aa: CSVRTSYEQYF

j_gene: TRBJ2-7
v_gene: TRBV6-6
abundance: once
len: 14
d_gene: NA
CDR3nt: TGTGCCATCGAGGACCGACGGAACCCGGGGACGATTAGCTTC
CDR3aa: CAIEDRRNPGTISF

j_gene: TRBJ2-7
v_gene: TRBV29-1
abundance: NA
len: 11
d_gene: TRBD2
CDR3nt: TGCAGCGTTGGGGGGGGCTACGAGCAGTACTTC
CDR3aa: CSVGGGYEQYF

j_gene: TRBJ2-2
v_gene: TRBV5-1
abundance: NA
len: 15
d_gene: NA
CDR3nt: TGCGCCAGCAGCTACGGGGGGCCGGGGACCGGGGAGCTGTTTTTT
CDR3aa: CASSYGGPGTGELFF

j_gene: TRBJ2-2
v_gene: TRBV9
abundance: NA
len: 16
d_gene: TRBD1
CDR3nt: TGTGCCAGCAGCGTAGGTCAGGGGGCGGGGACCGGGGAGCTGTTTTTT
CDR3aa: CASSVGQGAGTGELFF

j_gene: TRBJ2-3
v_gene: TRBV6-4
abundance: NA
len: 16
d_gene: TRBD1
CDR3nt: TGTGCCAGCAGTGCCGGGACAGGGTATAGCACAGATACGCAGTATTTT
CDR3aa: CASSAGTGYSTDTQYF

j_gene: TRBJ2-3
v_gene: TRBV5-4
abundance: once
len: 15
d_gene: NA
CDR3nt: TGTGCCAGCAGGCCGACAGGGACTAGCACAGATACGCAGTATTTT
CDR3aa: CASRPTGTSTDTQYF

j_gene: TRBJ2-3
v_gene: TRBV3-1/TRBV3-2
abundance: NA
len: 14
d_gene: NA
CDR3nt: TGTGCCAGCAGCCAAGAGTTTAGTCCAGATACGCAGTATTTT
CDR3aa: CASSQEFSPDTQYF

j_gene: TRBJ1-5
v_gene: TRBV9
abundance: NA
len: 13
d_gene: NA
CDR3nt: TGTGCCAGCAGCGTGGACAGCTATCAGCCCCAGCATTTT
CDR3aa: CASSVDSYQPQHF

j_gene: TRBJ2-5
v_gene: TRBV10-1
abundance: NA
len: 21
d_gene: NA
CDR3nt: TGCGCCAGCATTTCCTCGTCAGGCCCCTACAAAAAGGGGACTCTCGGGGAGACCCAGTACTTC
CDR3aa: CASISSSGPYKKGTLGETQYF

j_gene: TRBJ2-3
v_gene: TRBV19
abundance: NA
len: 17
d_gene: NA
CDR3nt: TGTGCCAGTAGTATATCACCCGGGACGGCAAACACAGATACGCAGTATTTT
CDR3aa: CASSISPGTANTDTQYF

j_gene: TRBJ1-2
v_gene: TRBV4-2
abundance: NA
len: 16
d_gene: TRBD1
CDR3nt: TGTGCCAGCAGCCTACGAGGGACAGGGCAAATGTATGGCTACACCTTC
CDR3aa: CASSLRGTGQMYGYTF

j_gene: TRBJ1-2
v_gene: TRBV19
abundance: NA
len: 13
d_gene: NA
CDR3nt: TGTGCCAGTAGTATAGGGACAGCGGCAGGCTACACCTTC
CDR3aa: CASSIGTAAGYTF

j_gene: TRBJ1-1
v_gene: TRBV7-2
abundance: NA
len: 13
d_gene: NA
CDR3nt: TGTGCCAGCAGGGAGACAAGGAACACTGAAGCTTTCTTT
CDR3aa: CASRETRNTEAFF

j_gene: TRBJ2-1
v_gene: TRBV11-3
abundance: NA
len: 13
d_gene: TRBD2
CDR3nt: TGTGCCGGTGGACTAGCGCCTTGGGATGAGCAGTTCTTC
CDR3aa: CAGGLAPWDEQFF

j_gene: TRBJ2-1
v_gene: TRBV7-2
abundance: NA
len: 13
d_gene: TRBD1
CDR3nt: TGTGCCAGCAGCCTTTACAGGGGTCAGGAGCAGTTCTTC
CDR3aa: CASSLYRGQEQFF

j_gene: TRBJ2-3
v_gene: TRBV3-1/TRBV3-2
abundance: NA
len: 14
d_gene: NA
CDR3nt: TGTGCCAGCAGCGTACAGGTTAGCACAGATACGCAGTATTTT
CDR3aa: CASSVQVSTDTQYF

j_gene: TRBJ2-1
v_gene: TRBV28
abundance: NA
len: 13
d_gene: NA
CDR3nt: TGTGCCAGCACTGCAGGGCTCTACAATGAGCAGTTCTTC
CDR3aa: CASTAGLYNEQFF

j_gene: TRBJ2-5
v_gene: TRBV5-4
abundance: NA
len: 13
d_gene: NA
CDR3nt: TGTGCCAGCAGCGCGGGACAGCAAGAGACCCAGTACTTC
CDR3aa: CASSAGQQETQYF

j_gene: TRBJ2-7
v_gene: TRBV2
abundance: NA
len: 13
d_gene: NA
CDR3nt: TGTGCCAGCGGGGTGTTGGTTCTCTACGAGCAGTACTTC
CDR3aa: CASGVLVLYEQYF

j_gene: TRBJ2-7
v_gene: TRBV5-1
abundance: once
len: 16
d_gene: TRBD1
CDR3nt: TGCGCCAGCAGCTGGGGACAGGGAGGGGTCTTTTACGAGCAGTACTTC
CDR3aa: CASSWGQGGVFYEQYF

j_gene: TRBJ2-1
v_gene: TRBV18
abundance: NA
len: 12
d_gene: NA
CDR3nt: TGTGCCAGCTCACCACCCCCGGGGGAGCAGTTCTTC
CDR3aa: CASSPPPGEQFF

j_gene: TRBJ1-2
v_gene: TRBV6-4
abundance: NA
len: 15
d_gene: TRBD1
CDR3nt: TGTGCCAGCAGTGACTCGGGTGGGACAGGTGGTGGCTACACCTTC
CDR3aa: CASSDSGGTGGGYTF

j_gene: TRBJ1-3
v_gene: TRBV7-9
abundance: NA
len: 14
d_gene: NA
CDR3nt: TGTGCCAGCAGCTTAGGGGGCCCTTCGAGCACCATATATTTT
CDR3aa: CASSLGGPSSTIYF

j_gene: TRBJ2-3
v_gene: TRBV11-3
abundance: NA
len: 16
d_gene: TRBD1
CDR3nt: TGTGCCAGCAGCTTATGGACAGGGGGCGAAACAGATACGCAGTATTTT
CDR3aa: CASSLWTGGETDTQYF

j_gene: TRBJ1-1
v_gene: TRBV5-1
abundance: NA
len: 13
d_gene: NA
CDR3nt: TGCGCCAGCAGCTTGGCCCTGGGGGCTGAAGCTTTCTTT
CDR3aa: CASSLALGAEAFF

j_gene: TRBJ1-3
v_gene: TRBV6-6
abundance: once
len: 14
d_gene: NA
CDR3nt: TGTGCCAGCAGGCGTACAGGCTCTGGAAACACCATATATTTT
CDR3aa: CASRRTGSGNTIYF

j_gene: TRBJ2-7
v_gene: TRBV6-2/TRBV6-3
abundance: NA
len: 14
d_gene: NA
CDR3nt: TGTGCCAGCAGTTACCACGCAGCAGCCTACGAGCAGTACTTC
CDR3aa: CASSYHAAAYEQYF

j_gene: TRBJ2-1
v_gene: TRBV9
abundance: NA
len: 15
d_gene: NA
CDR3nt: TGTGCCAGCAGCGTAGCTCAAGGGGAATACAATGAGCAGTTCTTC
CDR3aa: CASSVAQGEYNEQFF

j_gene: TRBJ2-1
v_gene: TRBV7-9
abundance: NA
len: 15
d_gene: NA
CDR3nt: TGTGCCAGCAGCTTAGGAGATGACTCCTACAATGAGCAGTTCTTC
CDR3aa: CASSLGDDSYNEQFF

j_gene: TRBJ1-3
v_gene: TRBV11-2
abundance: NA
len: 14
d_gene: NA
CDR3nt: TGTGCCAGCAGCTTAGACTCCCTGGCTAGAACCATATATTTT
CDR3aa: CASSLDSLARTIYF

j_gene: TRBJ2-3
v_gene: TRBV2
abundance: once
len: 16
d_gene: TRBD2
CDR3nt: TGTGCCAGCAGTGAAGCTAGCGGGGGGGCCTCAGATACGCAGTATTTT
CDR3aa: CASSEASGGASDTQYF

j_gene: TRBJ1-5
v_gene: TRBV12-3/TRBV12-4
abundance: few
len: 12
d_gene: NA
CDR3nt: TGTGCCAGCAGTTTAACGGATCAGCCCCAGCATTTT
CDR3aa: CASSLTDQPQHF

j_gene: TRBJ1-5
v_gene: TRBV7-9
abundance: NA
len: 14
d_gene: NA
CDR3nt: TGTGCCAGCAGGGAAGGGGACAACAATCAGCCCCAGCATTTT
CDR3aa: CASREGDNNQPQHF

j_gene: TRBJ2-7
v_gene: TRBV6-2/TRBV6-3
abundance: NA
len: 16
d_gene: NA
CDR3nt: TGTGCCAGCAGTTACGGGATCCGATCACAGACCTACGAGCAGTACTTC
CDR3aa: CASSYGIRSQTYEQYF

j_gene: TRBJ1-1
v_gene: TRBV24-1
abundance: NA
len: 15
d_gene: NA
CDR3nt: TGTGCCACCAGTGACCCTGGACGGCCGAACACTGAAGCTTTCTTT
CDR3aa: CATSDPGRPNTEAFF

j_gene: TRBJ1-3
v_gene: TRBV3-1/TRBV3-2
abundance: NA
len: 10
d_gene: NA
CDR3nt: TGTGCCAGCAGCCAAGGCCCAATACATTTT
CDR3aa: CASSQGPIHF

j_gene: TRBJ2-3
v_gene: TRBV5-1
abundance: NA
len: 15
d_gene: NA
CDR3nt: TGCGCCAGCAGCTTGGATGGCAACCCCACAGATACGCAGTATTTT
CDR3aa: CASSLDGNPTDTQYF

j_gene: TRBJ2-7
v_gene: TRBV10-3
abundance: NA
len: 13
d_gene: NA
CDR3nt: TGTGCCATCAGTGGGGGCAGGGGGGACGAGCAGTACTTC
CDR3aa: CAISGGRGDEQYF

j_gene: TRBJ2-7
v_gene: TRBV19
abundance: NA
len: 15
d_gene: TRBD1
CDR3nt: TGTGCCAGTAGTATAGGGAACAGGGGGCCCTACGAGCAGTACTTC
CDR3aa: CASSIGNRGPYEQYF

j_gene: TRBJ2-3
v_gene: TRBV5-6
abundance: few
len: 13
d_gene: NA
CDR3nt: TGTGCCAGCAGCTCTATCAGCACAGATACGCAGTATTTT
CDR3aa: CASSSISTDTQYF

j_gene: TRBJ2-3
v_gene: TRBV6-2/TRBV6-3
abundance: NA
len: 15
d_gene: TRBD2
CDR3nt: TGTGCCAGCAGTTACCCAGCGGGGGGAGGAGATACGCAGTATTTT
CDR3aa: CASSYPAGGGDTQYF

j_gene: TRBJ1-3
v_gene: TRBV18
abundance: NA
len: 16
d_gene: NA
CDR3nt: TGTGCCAGCTCCCGCGAGAGGACTCAGTCTGGAAACACCATATATTTT
CDR3aa: CASSRERTQSGNTIYF

j_gene: TRBJ1-1
v_gene: TRBV3-1/TRBV3-2
abundance: NA
len: 13
d_gene: NA
CDR3nt: TGTGCCAGCAGCCAAGACAGGACTTTGCGAGCTTTCTTT
CDR3aa: CASSQDRTLRAFF

j_gene: TRBJ2-2
v_gene: TRBV3-1/TRBV3-2
abundance: NA
len: 14
d_gene: NA
CDR3nt: TGTGCCAGCAGCCGTAGGGGGAACACCGGGGAGCTGTTTTTT
CDR3aa: CASSRRGNTGELFF

j_gene: TRBJ1-5
v_gene: TRBV4-1
abundance: NA
len: 18
d_gene: NA
CDR3nt: TGCGCCAGCAGCGAAATCCCCCAAGGATCGCGAAGCAATCAGCCCCAGCATTTT
CDR3aa: CASSEIPQGSRSNQPQHF

j_gene: TRBJ1-1
v_gene: TRBV12-5
abundance: NA
len: 13
d_gene: NA
CDR3nt: TGTGCTAGTGGCCGGACAGCGGGCACTGAAGCTTTCTTT
CDR3aa: CASGRTAGTEAFF

j_gene: TRBJ1-4
v_gene: TRBV7-7
abundance: NA
len: 16
d_gene: NA
CDR3nt: TGTGCTAGCGGTGGCTCCGAGAATCGGCCGGGTGAAAAACTGTTTTTT
CDR3aa: CASGGSENRPGEKLFF

j_gene: TRBJ1-1
v_gene: TRBV29-1
abundance: NA
len: 12
d_gene: TRBD1
CDR3nt: TGCAGCGGGGAGGACAGGACCACTGAAGCTTTCTTT
CDR3aa: CSGEDRTTEAFF

j_gene: TRBJ2-1
v_gene: TRBV7-3
abundance: NA
len: 20
d_gene: NA
CDR3nt: TGTGCCAGCAGCTTAACCCCGCCCGGGGGCCCCGAAGGGTCCTACAATGAGCAGTTCTTC
CDR3aa: CASSLTPPGGPEGSYNEQFF

j_gene: TRBJ1-2
v_gene: TRBV7-2
abundance: once
len: 16
d_gene: TRBD1
CDR3nt: TGTGCCAGCAGCCCAGGCACAGGGGGCGGGAACTATGGCTACACCTTC
CDR3aa: CASSPGTGGGNYGYTF

j_gene: TRBJ2-1
v_gene: TRBV7-2
abundance: NA
len: 15
d_gene: TRBD2
CDR3nt: TGTGCCAGCAGTTCTAGCGGGACGACCTACAATGAGCAGTTCTTC
CDR3aa: CASSSSGTTYNEQFF

j_gene: TRBJ1-5
v_gene: TRBV7-5
abundance: NA
len: 15
d_gene: NA
CDR3nt: TGTGTCAGAAGCCCGAACCGGGTGGGCAATCAGCCCCAGCATTTT
CDR3aa: CVRSPNRVGNQPQHF